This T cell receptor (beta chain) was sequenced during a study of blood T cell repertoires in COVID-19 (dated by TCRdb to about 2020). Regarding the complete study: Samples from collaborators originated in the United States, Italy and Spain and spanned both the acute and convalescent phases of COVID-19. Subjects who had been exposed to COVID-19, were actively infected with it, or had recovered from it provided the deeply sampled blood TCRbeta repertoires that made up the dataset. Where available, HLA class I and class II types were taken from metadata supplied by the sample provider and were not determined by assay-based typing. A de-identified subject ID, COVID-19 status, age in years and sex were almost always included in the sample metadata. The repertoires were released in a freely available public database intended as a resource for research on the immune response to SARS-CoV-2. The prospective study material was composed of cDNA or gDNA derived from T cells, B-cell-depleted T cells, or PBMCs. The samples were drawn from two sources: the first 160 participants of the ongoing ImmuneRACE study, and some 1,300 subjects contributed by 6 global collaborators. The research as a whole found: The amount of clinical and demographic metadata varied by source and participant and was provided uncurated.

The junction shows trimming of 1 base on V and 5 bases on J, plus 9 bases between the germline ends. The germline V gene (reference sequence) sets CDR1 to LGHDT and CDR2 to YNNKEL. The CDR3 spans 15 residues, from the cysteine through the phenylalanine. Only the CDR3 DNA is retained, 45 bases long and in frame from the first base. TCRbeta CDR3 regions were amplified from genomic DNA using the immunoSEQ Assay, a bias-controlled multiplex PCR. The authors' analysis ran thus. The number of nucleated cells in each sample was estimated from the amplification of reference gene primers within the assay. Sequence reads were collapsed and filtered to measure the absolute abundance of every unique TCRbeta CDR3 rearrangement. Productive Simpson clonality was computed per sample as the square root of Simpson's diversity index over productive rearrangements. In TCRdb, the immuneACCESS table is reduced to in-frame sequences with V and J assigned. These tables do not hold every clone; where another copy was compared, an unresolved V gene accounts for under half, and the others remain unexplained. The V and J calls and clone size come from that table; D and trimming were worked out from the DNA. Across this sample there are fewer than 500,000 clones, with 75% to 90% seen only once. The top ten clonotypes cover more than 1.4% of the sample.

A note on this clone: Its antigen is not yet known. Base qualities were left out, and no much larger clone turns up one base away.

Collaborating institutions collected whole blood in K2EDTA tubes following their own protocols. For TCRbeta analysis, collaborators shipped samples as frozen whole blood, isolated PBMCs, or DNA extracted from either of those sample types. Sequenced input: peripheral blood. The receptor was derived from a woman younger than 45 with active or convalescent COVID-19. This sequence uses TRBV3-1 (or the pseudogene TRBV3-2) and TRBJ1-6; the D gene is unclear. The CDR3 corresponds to CASSQGGNHNSPLHF. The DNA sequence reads TGTGCCAGCAGCCAAGGAGGGAATCATAATTCACCCCTCCACTTT.